This T cell receptor (beta chain) emerged from a study of T cell responses to AZD1222 COVID-19 vaccine. Measured with immunoSEQ multiplex PCR; TCRdb has only the in-frame clones, and not every one. The data hold 96,000 or so clones, with about 90% observed a single time. The TCR comes from an adult in good health. This specimen was peripheral blood, taken on day 0 of AZD1222 vaccination.

In DNA form, the CDR3 reads TGTGCCACCAGTGGGACAGGACCTGACTACGAGCAGTACTTC. Protein product: CATSGTGPDYEQYF. V is TRBV24-1 and J is TRBJ2-7; 7 positions agree with TRBD1. CDR1 is KGHDR, CDR2 SFDVKD, per germline. Trimming removed 5 bases from V and 3 bases from J; junction bases left unmatched: 6. This CDR3 is built from 14 residues.